This TCR beta chain stems from a study of ipilimumab plus nivolumab after autologous stem cell transplantation (dated by TCRdb to the early 2020s). A note on the overall study: A median of about 5 ipilimumab doses and about eight nivolumab doses was received by trial patients. Primary refractory and relapsed disease were included in the DLBCL cohort, with 18-month progression-free survival of around 88% and 27%, respectively. The trial enrolled patients with high-risk diffuse large B cell lymphoma, mature T cell lymphoma, or multiple myeloma undergoing autologous transplant. The intent-to-treat population of the trial consisted of some 36 patients.

A note on this clone: Its antigen target is currently unknown. Per-base quality was not reported, and no clone a single base away is much larger than it.

Checkpoint therapy began 14 to 28 days after autologous transplant, with ipilimumab given at 1 mg/kg intravenously on day 1 of selected weeks. Patients received nivolumab at 3 mg/kg intravenously on day 1 of weeks 1, 4, 7, 10, and every two weeks through week 26. Combined checkpoint inhibition with ipilimumab and nivolumab as consolidation after autologous stem cell transplantation was tested in a Phase Ib clinical trial. The study at large found these results: The authors stated that profiles of the T cell receptor repertoire, regulatory T cell phenotype and gut microbiota provided a biologic rationale for studying this approach further. Combined checkpoint inhibition appeared tolerable as post-transplant consolidation, according to the authors' conclusion.

Library method: the immunoSEQ multiplex PCR assay. Entries here come from immuneACCESS through TCRdb and include only in-frame sequences with V and J called. Some clones fail to appear in such tables; in the studies checked, an unresolved V gene covers under half of the shortfall, and the cause of the remainder is unknown. Recorded for this sample are about 17,000 clones; about 80% of them occurred a single time. The ten largest clones take up 10% of the sample. The sequence derives from a male donor with diffuse large B-cell lymphoma. The sequencing used PBMCs, collected in a trial of ipilimumab plus nivolumab as post-transplant consolidation.

The DNA sequence is given as TGTGCCAGCAGTGACTCAGGGGGGTCAGATACGCAGTATTTT. This is translated as CASSDSGGSDTQYF. Recombination linked TRBV6-4 to TRBJ2-3, with the D call perhaps TRBD1 or TRBD2, as 6 bases match in each case. As encoded in the germline V gene, CDR1 is MRHNA while CDR2 is SNTAGT. V gives up 0 bases and J gives up 4 bases, and the segment between their germline ends measures 8 bases. The CDR3 holds 14 amino acids from the cysteine to the phenylalanine. Only the CDR3 part of the read is kept: 42 bases, read in frame from the first base.